These 15 T cell receptor beta chains were all obtained from the same sample, sequenced in a study of cytomegalovirus exposure and HLA in healthy donors. Amplification used 60 Vbeta primers and 13 Jbeta primers. The assay was immunoSEQ multiplex PCR, and TCRdb's table has in-frame clones only and misses some. Found here are more than 80,000 clones, 55% to 70% of them singletons; the top ten hold 15%. What was sequenced was PBMCs. The source is a woman between 40 and 50 years old in good health and CMV-seropositive.

The gene calls are TRBV18 and TRBJ2-7, with 7 positions matching TRBD1. Germline V CDR1 and CDR2: KGHSH, LQKENI. V was pared by 5 bases and J by 3 bases, with 13 bases of the junction left unmatched. This CDR3 spans 16 amino acids. DNA for the CDR3: TGTGCCAGCTCATCCGATAGACAGGGACCTCACTACGAGCAGTACTTC. The encoded protein is CASSSDRQGPHYEQYF.

The genes are TRBV21-1 and TRBJ2-1; no DNA check was done on the table's D call, TRBD2. TRBV21-1 is given as a pseudogene. The CDR3 covers 16 residues. The CDR3 sequence is CASSKPTSGIVHEQFF. CDR3 nucleotide sequence: TGTGCCAGCAGCAAGCCTACTAGCGGGATCGTCCATGAGCAGTTCTTC.

V gene TRBV11-2 combines with J gene TRBJ2-7; D might be TRBD1 (6 bases). The CDR3 is 14 residues long. The germline gives CDR1 SGHAT, CDR2 FQNNGV. Trimming stripped 1 base from V and 3 bases from J, with 10 bases between. This chain's CDR3 is CASSLVAGVYEQYF. In DNA, the CDR3 is TGTGCCAGCAGCTTAGTAGCAGGGGTCTACGAGCAGTACTTC.

This clone was seen only a few times. This rearrangement joins TRBV9 to TRBJ1-2; TRBD1 matches at 8 bases. CDR1 SGDLS and CDR2 YYNGEE come from the germline V gene. This CDR3 spans 14 amino acids. Trimming cost V 4 bases and J 6 bases; bases outside gene matches: 8. The CDR3 loop reads CASSPRWTGNGYTF. CDR3 coding DNA: TGTGCCAGCAGCCCGCGCTGGACAGGGAATGGCTACACCTTC.

This clone was seen only a few times. V and J are TRBV7-2 and TRBJ1-1; unclear D gene. The CDR3 loop spans 11 amino acids. The V gene's germline CDR1 is SGHTA and CDR2 FQGNSA. V shed 5 bases and J shed 7 bases, with 8 bases lying between them. The CDR3 nucleotides are TGTGCCAGCAGCGCCACGGGTGAAGCTTTCTTT. It codes for CASSATGEAFF.

This chain links TRBV2 with TRBJ1-1; D is unresolved. V shed 4 bases and J shed 0 bases, with 6 bases lying between them. The CDR3 length is 13 residues. Per germline, CDR1 SNHLY and CDR2 FYNNEI. The CDR3 DNA is TGTGCCAGCAGTGTGTCAGTGAACACTGAAGCTTTCTTT. This translates into CASSVSVNTEAFF.

The V call is TRBV5-6, the J call TRBJ1-1; 7 bases agree with TRBD1. Germline V gene sequence: CDR1 SGHDT, CDR2 YYEEEE. This CDR3 contains 15 residues. V lost 4 bases and J lost 5; bases outside the gene matches: 11. The CDR3 reads CASSLGPAGGTEAFF. The CDR3 coding sequence is TGTGCCAGCAGCCTAGGGCCGGCAGGGGGTACTGAAGCTTTCTTT.

This clone came up once. Other DNA sequences of this sample code for an identical CDR3. The V and J genes are TRBV13 and TRBJ2-1; 11 bases match TRBD2. Looked up from germline, CDR1 is PRHDT and CDR2 is FYEKMQ (reference sequence). Trimming cost V 4 bases and J 7 bases; bases outside gene matches: 3. This CDR3 region has 14 residues. CDR3 nucleotide sequence: TGTGCCAGCAGCTCGGGACTAGCGGATAATGAGCAGTTCTTC. This gives the protein CASSSGLADNEQFF.

In its sample, this clone was seen a few times. Here the CDR3 reads CASSPRESSYEQYF. The CDR3 DNA is TGTGCCAGCAGCCCCCGCGAGTCTTCCTACGAGCAGTACTTC. V gene TRBV9 combines with J gene TRBJ2-7; D not resolved. This CDR3 is 14 amino acids long. The germline gives CDR1 SGDLS, CDR2 YYNGEE. Trimming shortened V by 4 bases and J by 1 base, and 12 bases separated the two germline ends.

The chain has TRBV10-1 and TRBJ2-2; D is unresolved. Trimming removed 1 base at V and 2 bases at J, with 11 bases between. This CDR3 has 16 amino acids. CDR1 WNHNN and CDR2 SYGVQD come from the germline V gene (reference sequence). CDR3 sequence reads: CASSELEPANTGELFF. The DNA of the CDR3 is TGCGCCAGCAGTGAGTTAGAACCCGCTAACACCGGGGAGCTGTTTTTT.

The J gene is TRBJ1-4, the V gene TRBV5-1; the match to TRBD1 covers 8 bases. After removal of 0 bases from V and 9 bases from J, the junction contained 4 bases not matched to a gene. The CDR3 sequence is 14 residues long. The germline gives CDR1 SGHRS, CDR2 YFSETQ. The DNA of the CDR3 is TGCGCCAGCAGCTTGGAACAGGGGGGGAAAAAACTGTTTTTT. Translated: CASSLEQGGKKLFF.

This sequence joins TRBV27 and TRBJ2-1; 10 bases agree with TRBD2. Germline V gene lookup returns CDR1 MNHEY and CDR2 SMNVEV (reference sequence). J lost 14 bases, V lost 5 bases, and 9 bases had no gene match. This CDR3 is 13 amino acids long. The CDR3 loop reads CASSAYLGLAEFF. CDR3 DNA sequence: TGTGCCAGCAGTGCCTACCTCGGACTAGCGGAGTTCTTC.

V gene TRBV2 combines with J gene TRBJ1-1, with TRBD1 as a possible D gene (6 bases). Per the germline V gene, CDR1 is SNHLY and CDR2 is FYNNEI. This CDR3 comprises 16 residues. Trimming shortened V by 3 bases and J by 5 bases, and 19 bases separated the two germline ends. CDR3 sequence (DNA): TGTGCCAGCAGTGATCTAGTGGGTCAGGGGAGTACTGAAGCTTTCTTT. This codes for CASSDLVGQGSTEAFF.

The CDR3 nucleotides read TGTGCCAGCAGTTCACTTGGCCGGGGGAGAACCTACGAGCAGTACTTC. It is translated as CASSSLGRGRTYEQYF. This chain links TRBV28 with TRBJ2-7, with D perhaps matching TRBD2 (6 bases). The germline gives CDR1 MDHEN, CDR2 SYDVKM. V dropped 4 bases and J dropped 2 bases, with 18 bases sitting between them. CDR3 length: 16 residues.

This clone was seen a handful of times. This rearrangement joins TRBV7-2 to TRBJ2-3; D might be TRBD2 (5 bases). V lost 3 bases, J lost 3 bases, and 7 bases lay in between. There are 13 residues in the CDR3. CDR1 and CDR2 (germline): SGHTA, FQGNSA. CDR3 in amino acids: CASSFRETDTQYF. The DNA of the CDR3 is TGTGCCAGCAGCTTTCGGGAAACAGATACGCAGTATTTT.